The 12 T cell receptor beta chains presented below share a single source sample, sequenced in a study of T cells in Graves' hyperthyroidism and ophthalmopathy. Researchers took RNA transcripts and amplified the TCR beta CDR3 regions from them. With the HTBI primer set, the TCR CDR3 went through a first round of RT-PCR. MiXCR was run by TCRdb on the multiplex PCR reads, yielding one entry per CDR3 protein. The table lists about 290,000 distinct CDR3 sequences, about an eighth of them singletons. The sample taken for sequencing was blood. Receptor source: a woman aged 40 to 50 with Graves' hyperthyroidism.

This clonotype has a count of ten or more. This sequence joins TRBV5-1 and TRBJ2-1; 7 nucleotides match TRBD2. The CDR3 loop spans 15 amino acids. Trimming cost V 0 bases and J 2 bases; bases outside gene matches: 2. Germline CDR1 and CDR2: SGHRS and YFSETQ. The CDR3 is CASSLGGTTYNEQFF. Written as DNA, the CDR3 is TGCGCCAGCAGCTTGGGGGGGACTACCTACAATGAGCAGTTCTTC. Filled out from reference TRBV5-1 and TRBJ2-1, the complete variable domain reads KAGVTQTPRYLIKTRGQQVTLSCSPISGHRSVSWYQQTPGQGLQFLFEYFSETQRNKGNFPGRFSGRQFSNSRSEMNVSTLELGDSALYLCASSLGGTTYNEQFFGPGTRLTVL.

The chain carries TRBV10-3 and TRBJ1-4; 9 nucleotides line up with TRBD1. Germline V gene data show CDR1 as ENHRY and CDR2 as SYGVKD. CDR3 length: 13 amino acids. Unmatched junction bases numbered 5, after V lost 10 bases and J lost 5 bases. CDR3 coding DNA: TGTGCCAGCTGGACAGGGGTGAATGAAAAACTGTTTTTT. Translated, it gives CASWTGVNEKLFF.

This chain links TRBV2 with TRBJ2-3; D is unclear. V lost 5 bases to trimming and J lost 3 bases, with 9 bases between them. CDR1 is SNHLY and CDR2 is FYNNEI in the germline V gene. The length of the CDR3 is 13 residues. CDR3 sequence (DNA): TGTGCCAGCAGTTCCCGACTGACAGATACGCAGTATTTT. Translated, it gives CASSSRLTDTQYF.

In this sample, this clonotype turned up many times. The gene calls are TRBV24-1 and TRBJ2-3, with D tentatively TRBD2 (5 bases). The CDR3 loop spans 16 amino acids. The ends were cut back, 2 bases at V and 2 bases at J, with 13 bases in the middle. Germline V gives CDR1 KGHDR, CDR2 SFDVKD. Here the CDR3 reads CATSDSAGSNTDTQYF. Here the CDR3 DNA reads TGTGCCACCAGTGATTCGGCGGGCTCCAACACAGATACGCAGTATTTT.

This clonotype occurred many times. This rearrangement joins TRBV3-1 to TRBJ2-5, with D possibly matching TRBD2 (5 bases). V gave up 4 bases and J gave up 5 bases, with 14 bases separating them. CDR1 is LGHDT and CDR2 is YNNKEL in the germline V gene (reference sequence). The CDR3 runs to 14 residues. The CDR3 DNA follows: TGTGCCAGCAGCCCTGCCCTAGCTCGGGAGACCCAGTACTTC. Its protein is CASSPALARETQYF.

There are many counts of this clonotype. The chain couples TRBV12-3 or TRBV12-4 to TRBJ1-5; maybe TRBD1 (5 bases). CDR3 length: 17 residues. V gave up 4 bases and J gave up 5 bases, with 21 bases separating them. The CDR3 sequence: CASSSLFRLGGDQPQHF. CDR3 nucleotides: TGTGCCAGCAGTTCTCTATTCCGACTGGGAGGGGATCAGCCCCAGCATTTT.

This chain joins TRBV4-1 and TRBJ2-3; D ambiguous. The V end lost 0 bases, the J end lost 4 bases, and 11 bases lay between the germline ends. Germline V gene data show CDR1 as MGHRA and CDR2 as YSYEKL. This CDR3 is built from 15 residues. The CDR3 DNA sequence: TGCGCCAGCAGCCAAGAGGAAGGAGTCGCAGATACGCAGTATTTT. It is translated as CASSQEEGVADTQYF.

This clonotype was seen more than once but under ten times. The chain joins TRBV3-1 to TRBJ2-5, with no clear D. Trimming stripped 1 base from V and 6 bases from J, with 15 bases between. Germline assignment: CDR1 LGHDT and CDR2 YNNKEL (reference sequence). The CDR3 is made up of 15 amino acids. The CDR3 here is CASSQGLTVVKTQYF. CDR3 nucleotide sequence: TGTGCCAGCAGCCAAGGCCTGACGGTTGTTAAGACCCAGTACTTC.

There are many counts of this clonotype. The chain uses TRBV12-5 and TRBJ1-2; D is unresolved. Germline CDR1 reads LGHNT; CDR2 reads FRNRAP. This CDR3 has 12 residues. Trimming left V 5 bases short and J 0 bases short, with 4 bases between. The CDR3: CASGKTNYGYTF. CDR3 nucleotide sequence: TGTGCTAGTGGTAAAACTAACTATGGCTACACCTTC.

The chain uses TRBV2 and TRBJ1-2; D is uncertain. This CDR3 region has 13 residues. Between the trimmed V and J ends, which lost 2 bases and 4 bases, there was a span of 8 bases. Germline CDR1 and CDR2: SNHLY and FYNNEI. CDR3 nucleotide sequence: TGTGCCAGCAGTGAAAGGACGTTCTATGGCTACACCTTC. Its protein product is CASSERTFYGYTF.

This clonotype was detected only a few times. This rearrangement joins TRBV7-9 to TRBJ1-2; D gene uncertain. CDR3 length: 12 residues. CDR1 and CDR2 from the germline V gene are SEHNR and FQNEAQ (reference sequence). Between the trimmed V and J ends, which lost 8 bases and 4 bases, there was a span of 11 bases. The CDR3 is CASVPVGYGYTF. CDR3 bases: TGTGCCAGCGTTCCGGTCGGCTATGGCTACACCTTC.

This clonotype occurred many times. This chain links TRBV7-2 with TRBJ1-2; 7 nucleotides agree with TRBD1. CDR1 is SGHTA and CDR2 is FQGNSA in the germline V gene. This CDR3 spans 14 amino acids. The V segment lost 2 bases and the J segment 8 bases; nucleotides outside the gene matches: 8. Written as DNA, the CDR3 is TGTGCCAGCAGCTTAACAGGGGTCGGGGGGGGCTACACCTTC. Amino acids: CASSLTGVGGGYTF.